This note documents a single TCR beta chain sequence. Its antigen is currently unknown. The sample belongs to a study of post-analysis software for immune sequencing data. The CDR3 loop spans 15 amino acids. Germline CDR1 and CDR2: SEHNR and FQNEAQ (reference sequence). With 0 bases removed from V and 3 bases from J, the gap between germline ends came to 11 bases. cDNA libraries of TCR beta carried unique molecular identifiers. A single record per CDR3 protein comes from TCRdb applying MiXCR to the PCR reads. The profile shows some 890,000 distinct CDR3 sequences, approximately 57% of them singletons. Notes on the study in general: Controls had significantly higher normalized Chao1 diversity than multiple sclerosis patients. Controls showed lower frequencies than patients for roughly 5 TRBV segments, and TRBV5-6, TRBV5-1 and TRBV20-1 were among these.

The chain employs TRBV7-9 and TRBJ1-1; D possibly corresponds to TRBD1 (5 bases). Sequencing input: blood. The TCR originated in a girl between 5 and 17 years old with multiple sclerosis. This CDR3 reads CASSLARDGDTEAFF. Here the CDR3 DNA reads TGTGCCAGCAGCTTAGCCCGGGACGGGGACACTGAAGCTTTCTTT.